This T cell receptor (beta chain) stems from a study of radiation and T cells in renal cell carcinoma (dated by TCRdb to the early 2020s). Background on the whole study: Samples were obtained from a clinical trial, in which 15 Gy stereotactic body radiation therapy was delivered to primary renal cell carcinomas and nephrectomy was performed 4 weeks later. A total of some 55 samples underwent TCR beta sequencing, made up of approximately 26 tumors and about 27 peripheral blood samples. In the 53 samples combined, several million unique CDR3 nucleotide sequences were found, encoding roughly 2,500,000 unique CDR3 amino acid sequences. Paper-wide results and their limitations: In blood, the top tumor clonotypes increased from baseline to 2 weeks after radiation and then shrank by 4 weeks, which suggests a temporary expansion of tumor-resident clones. With a single-armed trial design, the study had no way to address how radiation dose or scheduling affects the TCR repertoire. Dynamics of the blood repertoire were not tracked past 4 weeks after treatment. Because no pretreatment tumor biopsies were available, whether clonotypes were present in the tumor at baseline could not be determined.

The sample's time point label, in plain terms: baseline pretreatment blood. The label giving this sample's treatment or condition can be read as: 15 Gy SBRT to primary tumor, nephrectomy 4 weeks later. To follow tumor-enriched clonotypes, peripheral blood was collected serially from radiation-treated patients at baseline and again at 2 weeks and 4 weeks after SBRT. Every patient's renal cell carcinoma showed clear cell pathology. The QIAamp DNA Blood Mini Kit (Qiagen) was used to prepare genomic DNA for TCR sequencing. Only samples passing all quality control checks were included in the analyses. From its cysteine to its phenylalanine, the CDR3 spans 13 amino acids. Of all the DNA, just the CDR3 is kept, 39 bases in frame from base 1. The germline V gene (reference sequence) gives CDR1 as LNHDA and CDR2 as SQIVND. Between the V and J ends, shortened by 3 bases and 4 bases respectively, the junction contains 9 bases.

Following the manufacturer's recommendations, the immunoSEQ kit was used to generate TCR beta libraries from genomic DNA. To prepare the libraries, a first multiplex PCR with proprietary primers was run, followed by a second PCR that added unique barcodes, and a bead cleanup was done after each round. Each sample batch included a kit-provided positive control reaction and a negative control reaction. The final libraries underwent checking on an Agilent 4200 TapeStation D1000 ScreenTape, volumetric pooling, and quantification by qPCR. Sequencing ran on an Illumina NextSeq500 with a MidOutput 150-cycle cartridge, using 156 Read1 and 15 Index1 cycles with kit custom primers. The pooled library was loaded at approximately 0.95 pM with approximately 20% PhiX control spiked in. As for the authors' bioinformatics: Vendor-processed data were analyzed in R, and a clonotype was defined as all T cells sharing the same CDR3 nucleotide sequence. For clone abundance analyses, frequencies were normalized to the 10,000 most abundant clones per sample. Before analysis, public T cell clones were removed, and these numbered fewer than six per sample on average. An abundance difference of at least 32-fold between compartments was the criterion for calling clonotypes tumor-enriched or baseline blood-enriched. A beta-binomial differential abundance model was applied to find clonotypes that expanded or contracted between blood time points. The Baroni-Urbani and Buser coefficient was used to measure tumor-blood repertoire similarity, and groups were compared with two-tailed Wilcoxon tests in R. TCRdb limited this immuneACCESS table to in-frame rearrangements with V and J called. A share of clones is missing; checked studies link under half to unresolved V genes, and the rest is unexplained. The D gene and trimming were derived from the DNA, and the V and J assignments and clone size from that table. This sample holds 150,000 or so clones; around nine tenths were observed only once. The leading ten clones occupy more than 10% of the sample.

On this clone: What antigen it recognizes has not been identified. No base quality information exists; no much larger clone differs at one position.

The chain couples TRBV19 to TRBJ2-5; the D gene cannot be named for sure. This clonotype originated in a woman between 50 and 59 years old with renal cell carcinoma. Sequences were derived from blood, sampled from a patient whose treatment included radiotherapy and nephrectomy. The DNA sequence reads TGTGCCAGTAGTATCAGCCTCCGAGAGACCCAGTACTTC. Its translation is CASSISLRETQYF.